This T cell receptor (beta chain) was identified in a study of molecular identifiers for immune sequencing clone quantification. TCRdb used MiXCR to reprocess the PCR reads, holding one entry per CDR3 protein. The sample has 400,000 to 600,000 distinct CDR3 sequences, about 20% seen once. Looked up from germline, CDR1 is MNHEY and CDR2 is SMNVEV (reference sequence). Germline trimming cut 2 bases from V and 0 bases from J; bases unmatched to any gene: 6. This CDR3 has 16 residues. The chain combines TRBV27 with TRBJ1-2; 7 bases fit TRBD1. The receptor comes from a human donor in good health. Some libraries in this study had Jurkat cell RNA spiked in. Sequences were obtained from naive CD8+ T cells from blood, with Jurkat cell RNA spiked in. Subset indicated: FACS-sorted CD8+CD4-CCR7+CD45RA+ naive T cells. This CDR3 is CASSLGQGGTNYGYTF. The CDR3 nucleotides are TGTGCCAGCAGTTTAGGGCAGGGGGGTACTAACTATGGCTACACCTTC.